One and the same sample provided the 5 T cell receptor beta chains below, sequenced in a study of T cells in women clearing cervical HPV infection. The assay was immunoSEQ multiplex PCR, and TCRdb's table has in-frame clones only and misses some. The sample yields about 25,000 clones, of which the top ten take up less than 8.5%. The sequencing input was blood buffy coat. The source of these receptors is a woman aged 18 to 75 with a cervical HPV16 infection that either progressed to CIN3+ or cleared (not recorded which).

Worth noting for this clone: The sequenced fragment ends 3 residues before the CDR3 boundary, so the rest is inferred from the germline J gene. The chain joins TRBV5-1 to TRBJ1-2; tentatively, D is TRBD1 (5 bases). Germline CDR1 SGHRS, CDR2 YFSETQ. V was trimmed by 4 bases and J by 4 bases, leaving 20 bases between them. The CDR3 contains 16 residues. The CDR3 here is CASSARTPGGVYGYTF. The part of the CDR3 DNA that was read is TGCGCCAGCAGCGCGCGGACTCCCGGGGGGGTCTATGGC.

Concerning this clone itself: The read comes to an end 3 residues before the CDR3 does, leaving the germline J gene to fill in the end. The chain employs TRBV4-1 and TRBJ2-5; 12 positions match TRBD2. Germline V gene data show CDR1 as MGHRA and CDR2 as YSYEKL. V shed 5 bases, J shed 3 bases, and the junction held 10 bases outside the gene matches. The CDR3 is 17 residues long. The sequenced CDR3 bases are TGCGCCAGCAGCTTACAGGGACTAGCGGGTTTCGAAGAGACC. It yields the protein CASSLQGLAGFEET. The entire CDR3 reads CASSLQGLAGFEETQYF.

Concerning this clone itself: The read ends 3 residues early relative to the CDR3; the germline J gene fills the gap. The chain couples TRBV4-2 to TRBJ2-1, with D possibly matching TRBD2 (5 bases). CDR1 is LGHNA and CDR2 is YNFKEQ in the germline V gene. V shed 3 bases and J shed 4 bases, with 19 bases lying between them. The length of the CDR3 is 17 residues. The CDR3 protein is CASSHQRFSTGYNEQFF. The covered CDR3 bases are TGTGCCAGCAGCCACCAGCGGTTCTCGACGGGGTACAATGAG.

Notes on this clone: The read halts 3 residues ahead of the CDR3 end, with the missing end drawn from the germline J gene. The rearrangement uses TRBV28 and TRBJ2-7, with 9 positions matching TRBD1. Germline CDR1 and CDR2: MDHEN and SYDVKM. Trimming at V came to 6 bases and at J to 2 bases, leaving 5 bases not matched to a gene. The CDR3 totals 14 residues. The covered CDR3 bases are TGTGCCAGCAGCTCCGGGACAGGGACCTACGAG. Translation: CASSSGTGTYE. The complete CDR3 protein is CASSSGTGTYEQYF.

As concerns this clone: Read sequence stops 3 residues before the CDR3 end, and the germline J gene provides the missing end. The rearrangement uses TRBV5-4 and TRBJ2-1; 12 bases map to TRBD2. The V segment lost 1 base and the J segment 8 bases; nucleotides outside the gene matches: 4. The CDR3 contains 15 residues. Germline V gene data show CDR1 as SGHNT and CDR2 as YYREEE (reference sequence). The CDR3 bases that were read are TGTGCCAGCAGCTTGCTAGCGGGAGGGCCTCATGAG. Its translation: CASSLLAGGPHE. The entire CDR3 is CASSLLAGGPHEQFF.